Following are 29 T cell receptor beta chains from one sample sequenced in a study of blood T cells in healthy people across ages. The use of a sample-barcoded 5' primer and a J-beta primer mix characterized a second PCR of about 6 to 11 cycles. TCRdb itself ran the 5' RACE reads through MiXCR, one entry per CDR3 protein. The sample carries roughly 1,800,000 distinct CDR3 sequences, around half recorded once. Sequenced input: blood. The origin of the receptors is a woman between 40 and 55 years old in good health.

The chain couples TRBV10-3 to TRBJ2-1; a weak D match, TRBD2 (6 bases). The assigned J gene may be wrong: the sequence end matches TRBJ2-7 better. The CDR3 is 15 amino acids. Germline-derived CDR1 and CDR2 are ENHRY and SYGVKD. The CDR3 sequence is CAISRSGSSYNEQYF. The CDR3 DNA is TGTGCCATCAGTCGTAGCGGAAGCTCCTACAATGAGCAGTACTTC.

This clonotype was seen many times. The V and J genes are TRBV4-3 and TRBJ1-2; 7 bases match TRBD1. The germline V gene has CDR1 LGHNA and CDR2 YSLEER. CDR3 length: 15 residues. J gave up 0 bases and V 0 bases, and 1 base lay outside the gene matches. The CDR3 is CASSQDGTANYGYTF. In nucleotides, the CDR3 is TGCGCCAGCAGCCAAGATGGGACAGCTAACTATGGCTACACCTTC.

The V call is TRBV14, the J call TRBJ2-7, with D tentatively TRBD1 or TRBD2 (5 bases each). The CDR3 is 13 amino acids. Germline V CDR1 and CDR2: SGHDN, FVKESK. Trimming removed 3 bases at V and 5 bases at J, with 11 bases between. CDR3 protein: CASSQRGRDEQYF. In DNA, the CDR3 is TGTGCCAGCAGCCAGAGGGGAAGGGACGAGCAGTACTTC.

The chain joins TRBV9 to TRBJ2-1; 11 bases map to TRBD2. The CDR3 is 17 amino acids. CDR1 is SGDLS, CDR2 YYNGEE, per germline. The ends lost 1 base at V and 1 base at J; junction bases unmatched: 4. Written as DNA, the CDR3 is TGTGCCAGCAGCGTACTAGCGGGGGGTGGTTCCTACAATGAGCAGTTCTTC. Its protein is CASSVLAGGGSYNEQFF. Looking up the rest from reference TRBV9 and TRBJ2-1 gives the full variable domain: DSGVTQTPKHLITATGQRVTLRCSPRSGDLSVYWYQQSLDQGLQFLIQYYNGEERAKGNILERFSAQQFPDLHSELNLSSLELGDSALYFCASSVLAGGGSYNEQFFGPGTRLTVL.

This chain links TRBV6-5 with TRBJ2-3; 9 positions agree with TRBD1. CDR3 length equals 16 residues. The V and J ends lost 6 bases and 4 bases, in that order; junction bases with no gene match: 11. Germline loops: CDR1 MNHEY, CDR2 SVGAGI. In DNA form, the CDR3 reads TGTGCCAGCAGAGCCCGGGGACAGGGAGTCCCAGATACGCAGTATTTT. As protein: CASRARGQGVPDTQYF.

This clonotype was seen only once. The chain has TRBV20-1 and TRBJ2-1; 8 bases match TRBD1. The ends lost 8 bases at V and 6 bases at J; junction bases unmatched: 6. This CDR3 is built from 12 residues. Germline assignment: CDR1 DFQATT and CDR2 SNEGSKA (reference sequence). CDR3 nucleotides: TGCAGTACAGACACAGGGGGCAATGAGCAGTTCTTC. This translates into CSTDTGGNEQFF.

CDR3: CASSLSSPGTKNYGYTF. CDR3 DNA sequence: TGTGCCAGCAGTTTATCGTCACCCGGGACCAAGAACTATGGCTACACCTTC. This chain uses TRBV27 with TRBJ1-2, with a tentative D call TRBD1 (5 bases). Germline V lookup: CDR1 MNHEY, CDR2 SMNVEV (reference sequence). Trimming cost V 0 bases and J 2 bases, with 16 bases left between them. This CDR3 region has 17 residues.

This chain joins TRBV6-2 or TRBV6-3 and TRBJ2-1, with 12 bases lining up with TRBD2. The CDR3 extends over 17 amino acids. V shed 6 bases, J shed 0 bases, and the junction held 6 bases outside the gene matches. CDR1 is MNHEY and CDR2 is SVGEGT in the germline V gene. The CDR3 region has the DNA TGTGCCAGCAGGGGACGGACTAGCGGGGACTCCTACAATGAGCAGTTCTTC. It specifies CASRGRTSGDSYNEQFF.

The rearrangement joins TRBV12-3 or TRBV12-4 to TRBJ2-7; TRBD1 is a possible D gene (6 bases). V was shortened by 4 bases and J by 6 bases, with 19 bases between the two germline ends. The length of the CDR3 is 15 residues. The CDR3 DNA reads TGTGCCAGCAGTTCCTCAGGGGTGTTGAGATCCGAGCAGTACTTC. This translates into CASSSSGVLRSEQYF.

This clonotype was observed a few times. The V and J genes are TRBV27 and TRBJ1-2; no clear D gene. Germline V CDR1 and CDR2: MNHEY, SMNVEV (reference sequence). This CDR3 has 13 amino acids. Trimming removed 5 bases at V and 5 bases at J, with 12 bases between. The CDR3, as DNA: TGTGCCAGCAGTGCGGGTATTGGGTATGGCTACACCTTC. Its protein is CASSAGIGYGYTF.

This clonotype was seen once. The V gene is TRBV6-5, the J gene TRBJ2-3; D ambiguous. This CDR3 is built from 14 residues. Between the trimmed V and J ends, which lost 7 bases and 4 bases, there was a span of 15 bases. The germline V gene encodes CDR1 MNHEY and CDR2 SVGAGI. CDR3 protein: CASTKIGSADTQYF. CDR3 DNA sequence: TGTGCCAGCACAAAAATTGGCAGCGCAGATACGCAGTATTTT.

The rearrangement joins TRBV3-1 to TRBJ1-6; D gene ambiguous. The CDR3 spans 15 residues. V lost 3 bases to trimming and J lost 5 bases, with 11 bases between them. Germline V gene lookup returns CDR1 LGHDT and CDR2 YNNKEL (reference sequence). CDR3: CASSHRWADNSPLHF. The CDR3 DNA reads TGTGCCAGCAGCCATCGATGGGCGGATAATTCACCCCTCCACTTT. The variable domain in full, with the rest retrieved from reference TRBV3-1 and TRBJ1-6, is DTAVSQTPKYLVTQMGNDKSIKCEQNLGHDTMYWYKQDSKKFLKIMFSYNNKELIINETVPNRFSPKSPDKAHLNLHINSLELGDSAVYFCASSHRWADNSPLHFGNGTRLTVT.

V gene TRBV28 combines with J gene TRBJ2-5; tentatively, D is TRBD1 or TRBD2 (5 bases each). The germline V gene has CDR1 MDHEN and CDR2 SYDVKM. The CDR3 loop spans 16 amino acids. V shed 5 bases and J shed 3 bases, with 19 bases lying between them. CDR3 DNA sequence: TGTGCCAGCAGTACTGGGTACGGGGCGCGCAAAGAGACCCAGTACTTC. It yields the protein CASSTGYGARKETQYF.

This sequence joins TRBV7-9 and TRBJ1-5; D call uncertain. Trimming left V 4 bases short and J 7 bases short, with 11 bases between. CDR1 is SEHNR, CDR2 FQNEAQ, per germline (reference sequence). This CDR3 comprises 13 residues. The CDR3 is CASSWETPQPQHF. CDR3 DNA sequence: TGTGCCAGCAGCTGGGAGACTCCCCAGCCCCAGCATTTT.

V is TRBV7-2 and J is TRBJ2-1, with 7 bases matching TRBD2. There are 19 residues in the CDR3. The germline CDR1 and CDR2 sequences are SGHTA and FQGNSA. V trimming: 7 bases; J trimming: 0 bases; junction bases outside the gene matches: 18. The CDR3 DNA reads as TGTGCCAGCACCCAGAGGTCGCTAGCGGCATCTAGCTCCTACAATGAGCAGTTCTTC. Translating it yields CASTQRSLAASSSYNEQFF. Combining the CDR3 with reference TRBV7-2 and TRBJ2-1 gives the whole variable domain GAGVSQSPSNKVTEKGKDVELRCDPISGHTALYWYRQSLGQGLEFLIYFQGNSAPDKSGLPSDRFSAERTGGSVSTLTIQRTQQEDSAVYLCASTQRSLAASSSYNEQFFGPGTRLTVL.

This chain uses TRBV29-1 with TRBJ2-5; 11 bases are a match to TRBD1. The end of the DNA fits TRBJ2-7 better, so the J call may be wrong. From germline, CDR1 is SQVTM and CDR2 ANQGSEA. The CDR3 contains 14 residues. As DNA, the CDR3 is TGCAGCGTTGAAGATTGGACAGGGGGCAGCGAGCAGTACTTC. Protein sequence: CSVEDWTGGSEQYF.

The rearrangement uses TRBV6-4 and TRBJ1-2, with 7 bases identical to TRBD1. V trimming: 0 bases; J trimming: 4 bases; junction bases outside the gene matches: 5. This CDR3 region has 15 residues. Germline V gene lookup returns CDR1 MRHNA and CDR2 SNTAGT. The CDR3 region is CASSDSGGSGYGYTF. The CDR3 DNA reads as TGTGCCAGCAGTGACTCAGGGGGCTCCGGCTATGGCTACACCTTC.

The J gene is TRBJ2-7, the V gene TRBV2, with D possibly called TRBD1 or TRBD2 (5 bases each). The CDR3 has 15 residues. Germline values: CDR1 SNHLY, CDR2 FYNNEI. V was trimmed by 6 bases and J by 0 bases, leaving 15 bases between them. This CDR3 is CASRLRDGSSYEQYF. CDR3 nucleotide sequence: TGTGCCAGCAGGCTCCGGGACGGCAGCTCCTACGAGCAGTACTTC.

This chain joins TRBV21-1 and TRBJ2-7; the D call in the table, TRBD1, was not verified against the DNA. TRBV21-1 is flagged as a pseudogene. There are 14 residues in the CDR3. The CDR3 nucleotides are TGTGCCAGCAGGGGACAGGGGAGAATCTACGAGCAGTACTTC. Its protein product is CASRGQGRIYEQYF.

V usage is TRBV4-1 and J usage is TRBJ2-3, with 10 bases that match TRBD2. CDR1 is MGHRA, CDR2 YSYEKL, per germline. With 2 bases clipped from V and 5 bases from J, the junction kept 7 bases outside the gene matches. The CDR3 is 16 amino acids. The CDR3 nucleotides read TGCGCCAGCAGCCAACTAGCGGGGGTGTTTGGAGATACGCAGTATTTT. Protein product: CASSQLAGVFGDTQYF.

This clonotype was observed a handful of times. The chain combines TRBV20-1 with TRBJ2-5, with 14 bases matching TRBD2. The CDR3 is made up of 15 amino acids. Germline loops: CDR1 DFQATT, CDR2 SNEGSKA (reference sequence). J gave up 5 bases and V 3 bases, and 5 bases lay outside the gene matches. The CDR3 DNA follows: TGCAGTGCTAGGAGACTAGCGGGGGGGCCTGAGACCCAGTACTTC. Encoded protein: CSARRLAGGPETQYF.

To note about this clonotype: A much larger clone differs by one base, so this may be a read error. The J gene is TRBJ2-1, the V gene TRBV29-1; unclear D gene. CDR3 length: 8 residues. With 8 bases removed from V and 6 bases from J, the gap between germline ends came to 2 bases. Looked up from germline, CDR1 is SQVTM and CDR2 is ANQGSEA. The DNA for the CDR3 is TGCAGCACCAATGAGCAGTTCTTC. It is translated as CSTNEQFF.

The chain has TRBV9 and TRBJ2-7; TRBD1 matches 10 bases. CDR3 length equals 13 residues. V shed 4 bases and J 6 bases; nucleotides not matched to a gene: 4. Per germline, CDR1 SGDLS and CDR2 YYNGEE. CDR3 in DNA: TGTGCCAGCAGCACGCGGACAGGGGGCGAGCAGTACTTC. Translation gives CASSTRTGGEQYF.

This chain connects TRBV6-1 to TRBJ2-3; D uncertain. The CDR3 runs to 15 residues. Per the germline V gene, CDR1 is MNHNS and CDR2 is SASEGT. Trimming took 3 bases from V and 0 from J, leaving 10 bases between them. The CDR3 coding sequence is TGTGCCAGCAGTGATAGGTCCAGGAGCACAGATACGCAGTATTTT. Its protein product is CASSDRSRSTDTQYF.

In the case of this clonotype: Compared with germline, one end of the junction differs, possibly owing to a read error. This chain joins TRBV18 and TRBJ2-2; no clear D. Germline V gene data show CDR1 as KGHSH and CDR2 as LQKENI. This CDR3 has 14 residues. CDR3 residues: CASSPSDVTGELFF. The CDR3, as DNA: TGCGCCAGCTCACCATCGGACGTCACCGGGGAGCTGTTTTTT.

The chain couples TRBV5-1 to TRBJ2-7, with a tentative D call TRBD2 (5 bases). Germline-derived CDR1 and CDR2 are SGHRS and YFSETQ. The CDR3 length is 15 residues. The V and J ends lost 4 bases and 4 bases respectively, with 18 bases between them. The CDR3 sequence: CASSPRGGSDYEQYF. The CDR3 DNA is TGCGCCAGCAGCCCGAGAGGCGGGTCAGATTACGAGCAGTACTTC.

In its sample, this clonotype was seen a few times. The chain couples TRBV27 to TRBJ2-3, with D hard to call. CDR3 size: 12 residues. Deletions cut 9 bases from V and 6 bases from J, with 13 bases between. CDR1 MNHEY and CDR2 SMNVEV come from the germline V gene (reference sequence). In DNA, the CDR3 is TGTGCCAGTAGATTTAGGTGGGATACGCAGTATTTT. Protein sequence: CASRFRWDTQYF.

J is TRBJ2-5 and V is TRBV6-5; tentative D call: TRBD1 (5 bases). The CDR3 runs to 12 residues. V lost 2 bases and J 13 bases, leaving 14 bases between the germline ends. Germline V gives CDR1 MNHEY, CDR2 SVGAGI. CDR3: CASSYGEGEWYF. The CDR3 DNA reads as TGTGCCAGCAGTTACGGAGAAGGGGAATGGTACTTC.

On this clonotype itself: A much larger clone differs from this one at a single base, so this may be a read error. The chain has TRBV5-1 and TRBJ2-3; D perhaps matches TRBD2 (6 bases). This CDR3 comprises 14 residues. In germline, CDR1 is SGHRS, CDR2 YFSETQ. CDR3 DNA: TGCGCCAGCATTGGGGGGAGCAGCACAGATGCGCAGTATTTT. It encodes CASIGGSSTDAQYF.